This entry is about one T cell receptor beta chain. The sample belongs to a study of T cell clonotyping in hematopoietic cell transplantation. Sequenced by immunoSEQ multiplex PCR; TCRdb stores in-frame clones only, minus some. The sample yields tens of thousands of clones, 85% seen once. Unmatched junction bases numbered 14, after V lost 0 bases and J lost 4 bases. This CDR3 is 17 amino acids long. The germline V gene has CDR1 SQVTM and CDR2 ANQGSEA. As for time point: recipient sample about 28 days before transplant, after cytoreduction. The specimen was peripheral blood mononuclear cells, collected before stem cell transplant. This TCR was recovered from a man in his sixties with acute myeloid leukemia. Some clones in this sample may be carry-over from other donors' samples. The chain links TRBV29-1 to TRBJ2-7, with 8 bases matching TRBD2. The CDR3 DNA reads TGCAGCGTTGAAGATCATTCTTTTGCCGGGGGGGCTTACGAGCAGTACTTC. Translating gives CSVEDHSFAGGAYEQYF.